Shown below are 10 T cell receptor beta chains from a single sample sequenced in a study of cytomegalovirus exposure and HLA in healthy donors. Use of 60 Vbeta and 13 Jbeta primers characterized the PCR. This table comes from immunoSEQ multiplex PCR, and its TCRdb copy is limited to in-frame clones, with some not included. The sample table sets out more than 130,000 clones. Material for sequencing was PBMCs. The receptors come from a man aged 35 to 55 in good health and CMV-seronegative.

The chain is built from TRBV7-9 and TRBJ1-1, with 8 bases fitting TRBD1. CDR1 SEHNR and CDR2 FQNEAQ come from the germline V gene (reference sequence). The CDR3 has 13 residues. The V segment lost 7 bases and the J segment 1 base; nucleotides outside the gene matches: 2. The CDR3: CASNQGANTEAFF. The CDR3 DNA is TGTGCCAGCAACCAGGGGGCGAACACTGAAGCTTTCTTT. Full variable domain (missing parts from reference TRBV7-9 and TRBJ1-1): DTGVSQNPRHKITKRGQNVTFRCDPISEHNRLYWYRQTLGQGPEFLTYFQNEAQLEKSRLLSDRFSAERPKGSFSTLEIQRTEQGDSAMYLCASNQGANTEAFFGQGTRLTVV.

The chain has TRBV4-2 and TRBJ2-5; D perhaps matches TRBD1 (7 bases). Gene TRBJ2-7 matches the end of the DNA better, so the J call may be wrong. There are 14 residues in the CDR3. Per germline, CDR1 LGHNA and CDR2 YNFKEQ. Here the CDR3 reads CASSQGQREDEQYF. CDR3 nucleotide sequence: TGTGCCAGCAGCCAGGGACAGAGGGAGGACGAGCAGTACTTC.

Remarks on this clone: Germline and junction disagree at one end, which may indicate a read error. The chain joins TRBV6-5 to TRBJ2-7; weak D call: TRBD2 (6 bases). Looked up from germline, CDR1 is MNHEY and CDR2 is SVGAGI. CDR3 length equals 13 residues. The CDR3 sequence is CASSSYDGGAKDF. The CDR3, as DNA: TGTGCCAGCAGTTCCTACGATGGAGGGGCTAAGGACTTC.

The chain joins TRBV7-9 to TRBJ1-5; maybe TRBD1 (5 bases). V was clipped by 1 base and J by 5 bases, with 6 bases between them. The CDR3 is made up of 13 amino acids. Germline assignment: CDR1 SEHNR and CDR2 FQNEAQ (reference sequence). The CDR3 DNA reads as TGTGCCAGCAGCTTAGTAGGGGATCAGCCCCAGCATTTT. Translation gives CASSLVGDQPQHF.

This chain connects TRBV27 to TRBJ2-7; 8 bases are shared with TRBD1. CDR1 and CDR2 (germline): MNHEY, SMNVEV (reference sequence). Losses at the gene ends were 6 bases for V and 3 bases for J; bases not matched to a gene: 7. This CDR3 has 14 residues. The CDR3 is CASRSGRGLYEQYF. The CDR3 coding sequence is TGTGCCAGCAGATCGGGCAGGGGGCTCTACGAGCAGTACTTC.

In nucleotides, the CDR3 is TGTGCCAGCAGCGTTGGCTGGGAGGGTTCTGGCTACACCTTC. Translated: CASSVGWEGSGYTF. The V call is TRBV9, the J call TRBJ1-2; no definite D call. The CDR3 loop spans 14 amino acids. From germline, CDR1 is SGDLS and CDR2 YYNGEE. The germline V and J ends were trimmed by 2 bases and 7 bases, with 15 bases remaining between them.

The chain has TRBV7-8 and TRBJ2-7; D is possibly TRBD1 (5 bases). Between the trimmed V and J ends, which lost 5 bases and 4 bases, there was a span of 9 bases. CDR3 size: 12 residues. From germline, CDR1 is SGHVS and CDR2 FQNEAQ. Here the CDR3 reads CASSHGQYEQYF. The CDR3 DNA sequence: TGTGCCAGCAGCCATGGACAATACGAGCAGTACTTC.

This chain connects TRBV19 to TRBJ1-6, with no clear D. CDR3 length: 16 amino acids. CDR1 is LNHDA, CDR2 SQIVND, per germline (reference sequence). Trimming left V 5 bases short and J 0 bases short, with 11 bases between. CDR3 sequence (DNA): TGTGCCAGTAGTCCACAGCCAAGCTCCTATAATTCACCCCTCCACTTT. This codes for CASSPQPSSYNSPLHF.

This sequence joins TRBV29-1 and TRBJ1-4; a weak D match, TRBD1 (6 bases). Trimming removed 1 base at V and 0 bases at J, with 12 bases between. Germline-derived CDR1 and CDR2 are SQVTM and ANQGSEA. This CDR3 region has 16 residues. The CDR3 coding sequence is TGCAGCGTTGAAGTATCGGACAGAGCAACTAATGAAAAACTGTTTTTT. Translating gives CSVEVSDRATNEKLFF.

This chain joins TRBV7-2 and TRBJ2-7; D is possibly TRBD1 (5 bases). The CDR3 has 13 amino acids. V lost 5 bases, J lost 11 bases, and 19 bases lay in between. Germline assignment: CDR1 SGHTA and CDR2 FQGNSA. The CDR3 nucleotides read TGTGCCAGCAGCCTACCCCTCAGACCCAGGGAGTACTTC. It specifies CASSLPLRPREYF.